The 10 T cell receptor beta chains listed next were all sequenced from one sample in a study of blood T cells in healthy people across ages. A second PCR of 7 to 11 cycles used a sample-barcoded 5' primer and a J-beta primer mix. TCRdb processed the 5' RACE reads anew with MiXCR; each CDR3 protein has one entry. The sample contains some 1.7 million distinct CDR3 sequences, under 30% of which appear only once. The sample was blood. The source of these receptors is a woman in her 30s in good health.

This clonotype appeared a few times. This chain connects TRBV6-6 to TRBJ2-1, with 8 positions matching TRBD2. Germline V lookup: CDR1 MNHNY, CDR2 SVGAGI (reference sequence). The CDR3 runs to 17 residues. V dropped 4 bases and J dropped 8; count of bases not matched to a gene: 16. The CDR3 sequence is CASSSFTGLAGFHEQFF. The CDR3 coding sequence is TGTGCCAGCAGTTCTTTCACTGGACTAGCTGGCTTTCATGAGCAGTTCTTC.

This clonotype was observed at least ten times. V is TRBV28 and J is TRBJ2-1, with 8 nucleotides matching TRBD2. After removal of 3 bases from V and 5 bases from J, the junction contained 3 bases not matched to a gene. Germline V gives CDR1 MDHEN, CDR2 SYDVKM. This CDR3 comprises 14 residues. CDR3 residues: CASSFGTSHNEQFF. The CDR3 DNA is TGTGCCAGCAGTTTCGGGACTAGTCACAATGAGCAGTTCTTC.

V usage is TRBV10-2 and J usage is TRBJ2-1, with unresolved D. Germline CDR1 WSHSY, CDR2 SAAADI. The V end was cut by 3 bases, the J end by 2 bases, with 11 bases between. This CDR3 has 15 residues. CDR3 region: CASSDGSIPYNEQFF. Written as DNA, the CDR3 is TGCGCCAGCAGTGACGGCAGCATCCCCTACAATGAGCAGTTCTTC.

This chain connects TRBV29-1 to TRBJ1-2; possible D gene TRBD1, 5 bases. This CDR3 has 12 residues. CDR1 SQVTM and CDR2 ANQGSEA come from the germline V gene. V dropped 3 bases and J dropped 8 bases, with 13 bases sitting between them. CDR3 bases: TGCAGCGTTGAGGGGGGGGGAGTAGGCTACACCTTC. It specifies CSVEGGGVGYTF.

A few counts support this clonotype. For the CDR3, the DNA is TGCGCCAGCAGCTCCGGGACAGCCACCCTTGAAGCTTTCTTT. As protein: CASSSGTATLEAFF. The chain recombines TRBV5-1 with TRBJ1-1; 7 positions agree with TRBD1. The ends lost 3 bases at V and 7 bases at J; junction bases unmatched: 9. The CDR3 sequence is 14 residues long. Looked up from germline, CDR1 is SGHRS and CDR2 is YFSETQ.

The chain carries TRBV18 and TRBJ2-1; 8 positions match TRBD1. The CDR3 consists of 14 residues. Trimming took 10 bases from V and 5 from J; bases not matched to a gene: 10. The germline V gene has CDR1 KGHSH and CDR2 LQKENI. CDR3 region: CATIQGAGDNEQFF. The CDR3 nucleotides read TGTGCCACCATCCAGGGGGCTGGGGACAATGAGCAGTTCTTC.

This clonotype was seen more than once but under ten times. The chain couples TRBV9 to TRBJ2-7; 9 bases match TRBD2. Germline assignment: CDR1 SGDLS and CDR2 YYNGEE. The CDR3 loop spans 15 amino acids. The trim removed 3 bases at V and 0 bases at J, leaving 4 bases unmatched. The CDR3 sequence: CASSASGASSYEQYF. CDR3 DNA: TGTGCCAGCAGCGCTAGCGGGGCTAGCTCCTACGAGCAGTACTTC. Looking up the rest from reference TRBV9 and TRBJ2-7 gives the full variable domain: DSGVTQTPKHLITATGQRVTLRCSPRSGDLSVYWYQQSLDQGLQFLIQYYNGEERAKGNILERFSAQQFPDLHSELNLSSLELGDSALYFCASSASGASSYEQYFGPGTRLTVT.

This clonotype appeared a single time. The CDR3 spells CASSYSLEFSYNEQYF. The CDR3 nucleotides are TGTGCCAGCAGTTACTCCCTGGAGTTCTCCTACAATGAGCAGTACTTC. V is TRBV6-2 or TRBV6-3 and J is TRBJ2-7; D gene unclear. This CDR3 is 16 amino acids long. The V gene's germline CDR1 is MNHEY and CDR2 SVGEGT. Trimming pared 0 bases from V and 7 bases from J, leaving 19 bases between.

The chain couples TRBV12-3 or TRBV12-4 to TRBJ2-5; TRBD2 might be the D (7 bases). V was trimmed by 6 bases and J by 2 bases, leaving 19 bases between them. The CDR3 runs 16 residues. CDR3 in DNA: TGTGCCAGCAGCCACCTTGGGGGGGCGGATCAAGAGACCCAGTACTTC. Translation gives CASSHLGGADQETQYF.

The chain recombines TRBV5-1 with TRBJ2-2; D may be TRBD1 (6 bases). Germline values: CDR1 SGHRS, CDR2 YFSETQ. The CDR3 consists of 15 residues. V gave up 2 bases and J gave up 0 bases, with 8 bases separating them. CDR3 residues: CASSFTGTNTGELFF. Here the CDR3 DNA reads TGCGCCAGCAGCTTTACAGGGACGAACACCGGGGAGCTGTTTTTT.